Below, 27 T cell receptor beta chains from the same sample are listed, as sequenced in a study of blood T cell repertoires in COVID-19. Here immunoSEQ multiplex PCR was the method, and the copy in TCRdb shows in-frame clones only, minus some. The sample holds 200,000 to 250,000 clones, about 78% seen once. Material for sequencing was peripheral blood. The receptor set was obtained from a woman aged 70-85 years with acute or convalescent COVID-19.

The genes are TRBV5-4 and TRBJ2-7; 7 bases map to TRBD1. With 4 bases clipped from V and 2 bases from J, the junction kept 6 bases outside the gene matches. The germline V gene has CDR1 SGHNT and CDR2 YYREEE (reference sequence). This CDR3 is built from 14 residues. CDR3 nucleotides: TGTGCCAGCAGCGAGACAGGGCCCACCTACGAGCAGTACTTC. Protein: CASSETGPTYEQYF.

The chain combines TRBV24-1 with TRBJ2-1; D is ambiguous. This CDR3 contains 11 residues. Trimming stripped 10 bases from V and 4 bases from J, with 7 bases between. The germline V gene has CDR1 KGHDR and CDR2 SFDVKD. The CDR3: CATMRYNEQFF. DNA for the CDR3: TGTGCCACTATGCGGTACAATGAGCAGTTCTTC.

The J gene is TRBJ2-7, the V gene TRBV27, with a weak D call TRBD1 (6 bases). The germline gives CDR1 MNHEY, CDR2 SMNVEV (reference sequence). V gave up 6 bases and J gave up 0 bases, with 15 bases separating them. The CDR3 is made up of 15 amino acids. CDR3 region: CASREQQGISYEQYF. CDR3 nucleotides: TGTGCCAGCAGGGAGCAACAGGGAATCTCCTACGAGCAGTACTTC.

The rearrangement uses TRBV2 and TRBJ2-5; 7 bases are a match to TRBD2. Germline V gene data show CDR1 as SNHLY and CDR2 as FYNNEI. V trimming: 3 bases; J trimming: 3 bases; junction bases outside the gene matches: 10. The CDR3 has 16 amino acids. The CDR3 DNA reads TGTGCCAGCAGTGAGGGACTATGGCGGAACGAAGAGACCCAGTACTTC. Translating it yields CASSEGLWRNEETQYF.

V is TRBV4-2 and J is TRBJ2-3, with 9 nucleotides matching TRBD1. Trimming removed 1 base from V and 2 bases from J; junction bases left unmatched: 7. The CDR3 loop spans 17 amino acids. CDR1 is LGHNA, CDR2 YNFKEQ, per germline. CDR3: CASSQAQTGGNTDTQYF. DNA of the CDR3: TGTGCCAGCAGCCAAGCCCAGACAGGGGGAAACACAGATACGCAGTATTTT.

The chain uses TRBV27 and TRBJ1-4; 10 positions agree with TRBD1. The trim removed 6 bases at V and 0 bases at J, leaving 4 bases unmatched. Germline V gene data show CDR1 as MNHEY and CDR2 as SMNVEV (reference sequence). The CDR3 covers 16 residues. Here the CDR3 reads CASRGQGTATNEKLFF. CDR3 DNA: TGTGCCAGCAGGGGACAGGGGACGGCAACTAATGAAAAACTGTTTTTT.

The J gene is TRBJ2-7, the V gene TRBV7-9; D gene unclear. The germline V gene has CDR1 SEHNR and CDR2 FQNEAQ (reference sequence). CDR3 size: 14 residues. Trimming removed 7 bases from V and 2 bases from J, with 15 bases in between. This chain's CDR3 is CASKDSNAPYEQYF. DNA for the CDR3: TGTGCCAGCAAAGATTCTAACGCCCCCTACGAGCAGTACTTC.

J is TRBJ1-1 and V is TRBV7-6; maybe TRBD1 (5 bases). The CDR3 contains 12 residues. Trimming removed 5 bases from V and 6 bases from J, with 10 bases in between. Germline CDR1 SGHVS, CDR2 FNYEAQ. The CDR3 region has the DNA TGTGCCAGCAGCAACCAGGGATCTGAAGCTTTCTTT. Translating it yields CASSNQGSEAFF.

CDR3: CASSDTGYEQYF. In DNA form, the CDR3 reads TGTGCCAGCAGCGATACGGGATACGAGCAGTACTTC. This sequence joins TRBV11-3 and TRBJ2-7, with TRBD2 as a possible D gene (5 bases). Germline CDR1 is SGHNT and CDR2 is YENEEA. The CDR3 extends over 12 amino acids. Trimming pared 5 bases from V and 4 bases from J, leaving 9 bases between. Supplemented by reference TRBV11-3 and TRBJ2-7, the full variable domain reads EAGVVQSPRYKIIEKKQPVAFWCNPISGHNTLYWYLQNLGQGPELLIRYENEEAVDDSQLPKDRFSAERLKGVDSTLKIQPAELGDSAVYLCASSDTGYEQYFGPGTRLTVT.

J is TRBJ1-1 and V is TRBV5-6; D ambiguous. CDR3 length equals 14 residues. CDR1 and CDR2 from the germline V gene are SGHDT and YYEEEE. V was clipped by 2 bases and J by 5 bases, with 13 bases between them. The CDR3: CASSFGEVGTEAFF. DNA of the CDR3: TGTGCCAGCAGCTTCGGGGAGGTTGGGACTGAAGCTTTCTTT.

The chain carries TRBV24-1 and TRBJ2-2, with D unclear. Germline lookup yields CDR1 KGHDR and CDR2 SFDVKD. Trimming removed 3 bases from V and 6 bases from J, with 7 bases in between. This CDR3 is 13 amino acids long. CDR3 nucleotide sequence: TGTGCCACCAGTGATCCCCCCGCCGGGGAGCTGTTTTTT. Translating gives CATSDPPAGELFF.

The V and J genes are TRBV18 and TRBJ1-1; D is possibly TRBD1 (5 bases). This CDR3 is 15 amino acids long. Germline V gene lookup returns CDR1 KGHSH and CDR2 LQKENI. V was cut by 2 bases and J by 2 bases, with 12 bases left in between. The DNA for the CDR3 is TGTGCCAGCTCACCAATAATCGACAGTAACACTGAAGCTTTCTTT. This encodes CASSPIIDSNTEAFF.

CDR3 sequence reads: CASSRPGSEEQYF. In nucleotides, the CDR3 is TGTGCCAGCAGCCGTCCAGGGTCGGAGGAGCAGTACTTC. The chain joins TRBV6-6 to TRBJ2-7, with D possibly matching TRBD1 (5 bases). Germline loops: CDR1 MNHNY, CDR2 SVGAGI (reference sequence). V dropped 6 bases and J dropped 7 bases, with 16 bases sitting between them. The CDR3 loop spans 13 amino acids.

The CDR3 region has the DNA TGTGCCAGCAGTCTACCGGGGGATACGCAGTATTTT. Protein sequence: CASSLPGDTQYF. The chain carries TRBV28 and TRBJ2-3, with a tentative D call TRBD2 (5 bases). The CDR3 covers 12 residues. Trimming removed 5 bases from V and 6 bases from J, with 9 bases in between. Germline CDR1 reads MDHEN; CDR2 reads SYDVKM. Full variable domain (outside the CDR3, taken from reference TRBV28 and TRBJ2-3): DVKVTQSSRYLVKRTGEKVFLECVQDMDHENMFWYRQDPGLGLRLIYFSYDVKMKEKGDIPEGYSVSREKKERFSLILESASTNQTSMYLCASSLPGDTQYFGPGTRLTVL.

This rearrangement joins TRBV4-2 to TRBJ1-5; TRBD1 aligns across 9 bases. Looked up from germline, CDR1 is LGHNA and CDR2 is YNFKEQ. CDR3 length equals 16 residues. The V gene end was trimmed by 1 base and the J gene end by 5 bases; junction bases not matched to a gene: 6. The CDR3 nucleotides read TGTGCCAGCAGCCAAGGACAGGGGGTGTCGGATCAGCCCCAGCATTTT. It is translated as CASSQGQGVSDQPQHF.

V is TRBV19 and J is TRBJ2-7; TRBD1 aligns across 10 bases. J lost 1 base, V lost 4 bases, and 1 base had no gene match. There are 14 residues in the CDR3. Germline V gene sequence: CDR1 LNHDA, CDR2 SQIVND (reference sequence). The CDR3 loop is CASSTDRGSYEQYF. The CDR3 DNA follows: TGTGCCAGTAGTACGGACAGGGGGTCCTACGAGCAGTACTTC.

This clone was counted a few times. The gene calls are TRBV29-1 and TRBJ2-7; TRBD1 matches at 7 bases. Trimming removed 4 bases from V and 2 bases from J; junction bases left unmatched: 8. Germline CDR1 reads SQVTM; CDR2 reads ANQGSEA. The CDR3 has 14 residues. CDR3 sequence reads: CSVAVRQGAYEQYF. The CDR3 DNA sequence: TGCAGCGTTGCGGTCCGGCAGGGGGCCTACGAGCAGTACTTC.

The chain combines TRBV19 with TRBJ1-1, with 7 bases aligning to TRBD1. Germline V gene data show CDR1 as LNHDA and CDR2 as SQIVND (reference sequence). V dropped 7 bases and J dropped 5; count of bases not matched to a gene: 7. The CDR3 extends over 13 amino acids. The CDR3 loop reads CASTPDRETEAFF. CDR3 DNA sequence: TGTGCCAGTACCCCCGACAGGGAGACTGAAGCTTTCTTT.

The V gene is TRBV4-1, the J gene TRBJ1-1; 7 bases fit TRBD1. Looked up from germline, CDR1 is MGHRA and CDR2 is YSYEKL. The CDR3 is made up of 15 amino acids. V was clipped by 4 bases and J by 2 bases; unmatched bases: 7. CDR3 amino acids: CASSLSGQPNTEAFF. The CDR3 DNA is TGCGCCAGCAGCCTATCGGGACAGCCCAACACTGAAGCTTTCTTT.

The V call is TRBV5-1, the J call TRBJ1-2, with D possibly being TRBD1 (6 bases). Trimming pared 4 bases from V and 4 bases from J, leaving 14 bases between. CDR3 length equals 14 residues. Germline CDR1 reads SGHRS; CDR2 reads YFSETQ. CDR3 sequence: CASSGVQGTYGYTF. The CDR3 DNA is TGCGCCAGCAGCGGAGTACAGGGAACCTATGGCTACACCTTC.

With respect to this clone: Its ends do not fully match the called genes, so a read error is possible. The chain combines TRBV20-1 with TRBJ2-7; maybe TRBD2 (6 bases). Germline V gene lookup returns CDR1 DFQATT and CDR2 SNEGSKA (reference sequence). The CDR3 totals 13 residues. The CDR3 DNA reads as TGCAGTGCTAGTCACCGGGAGCACTACGGGCAGTACTTC. The encoded protein is CSASHREHYGQYF.

This chain links TRBV4-1 with TRBJ1-2, with TRBD1 identical over 8 bases. The junction had 11 bases not matched to a gene; V was cut back by 0 bases and J by 8 bases. Germline V gene sequence: CDR1 MGHRA, CDR2 YSYEKL. The CDR3 runs to 16 residues. CDR3 nucleotide sequence: TGCGCCAGCAGCCAAGATGGGAGGACAGGGTATAGCGGCTACACCTTC. Translated: CASSQDGRTGYSGYTF.

This CDR3 reads CASRWRVTGELFF. The DNA of the CDR3 is TGCGCCAGCAGGTGGCGGGTCACCGGGGAGCTGTTTTTT. V is TRBV4-1 and J is TRBJ2-2; a weak D match, TRBD2 (5 bases). The CDR3 sequence is 13 residues long. Germline V gene lookup returns CDR1 MGHRA and CDR2 YSYEKL. The V and J ends lost 6 bases and 4 bases respectively, with 9 bases between them.

V gene TRBV5-4 combines with J gene TRBJ1-2, with D unclear. The CDR3 has 13 residues. Germline CDR1 reads SGHNT; CDR2 reads YYREEE (reference sequence). Trimming took off 4 bases at V and 3 bases at J, with 10 bases between the two ends. The CDR3 DNA reads TGTGCCAGCAGCCGCCAGGAGGACTATGGCTACACCTTC. Protein product: CASSRQEDYGYTF.

This chain connects TRBV19 to TRBJ1-1, with D possibly being TRBD1 (6 bases). The CDR3 runs 18 residues. V was shortened by 0 bases and J by 0 bases, with 17 bases between the two germline ends. The germline gives CDR1 LNHDA, CDR2 SQIVND (reference sequence). The CDR3 region has the DNA TGTGCCAGTAGTATAGATGCGGTAGGGGGAGCCTTGAACACTGAAGCTTTCTTT. Translating gives CASSIDAVGGALNTEAFF. The full variable domain, in which reference TRBV19 and TRBJ1-1 provide the parts outside the CDR3, is DGGITQSPKYLFRKEGQNVTLSCEQNLNHDAMYWYRQDPGQGLRLIYYSQIVNDFQKGDIAEGYSVSREKKESFPLTVTSAQKNPTAFYLCASSIDAVGGALNTEAFFGQGTRLTVV.

J is TRBJ1-1 and V is TRBV19; D remains unclear. The CDR3 is 13 residues long. CDR1 LNHDA and CDR2 SQIVND come from the germline V gene (reference sequence). V lost 3 bases, J lost 0 bases, and 5 bases lay in between. The DNA for the CDR3 is TGTGCCAGTAGTATTACAGTGAACACTGAAGCTTTCTTT. It codes for CASSITVNTEAFF.

V gene TRBV6-5 combines with J gene TRBJ2-3; TRBD1 agrees at 11 bases. This CDR3 spans 15 amino acids. Germline CDR1 reads MNHEY; CDR2 reads SVGAGI. V was clipped by 6 bases and J by 4 bases; unmatched bases: 6. The CDR3 DNA sequence: TGTGCCAGCAGAGAGGACAGGGGGCTTTCAGATACGCAGTATTTT. It yields the protein CASREDRGLSDTQYF.